What follows are 15 T cell receptor beta chains derived from one specimen sequenced in a study of beta chain features in type 1 diabetes. The whole isolated RNA underwent reverse transcription, so sequencing captured expressed TCRB transcripts. Repertoires were generated with immunoSEQ multiplex PCR, while TCRdb's copy carries only in-frame clones and drops some. The table has approximately 150,000 clones, under 11% seen once. The sequenced sample consisted of naive CD4+ T cells from blood. These receptors all come from a man younger than 30 in good health.

In this sample, this clone turned up a few times. At one of its ends the junction is not consistent with the germline gene, which may arise from a read error. The chain links TRBV5-1 to TRBJ2-3, with 9 bases matching TRBD2. The CDR3 covers 13 residues. Germline V CDR1 and CDR2: SGHRS, YFSETQ. The CDR3 coding sequence is TGCGCCAGCAGAGGGACTAGCACCGATACGCAGTATTTT. Translating it yields CASRGTSTDTQYF.

The V call is TRBV5-1, the J call TRBJ1-1; D perhaps matches TRBD1 (5 bases). The V gene lost 2 bases and the J gene lost 4 bases, with 9 bases spanning the gap. The germline V gene encodes CDR1 SGHRS and CDR2 YFSETQ. The CDR3 spans 13 residues. DNA of the CDR3: TGCGCCAGCAGCTTCAGGGATGGCACTGAAGCTTTCTTT. Its translation: CASSFRDGTEAFF.

A few counts support this clone. The V gene is TRBV28, the J gene TRBJ1-2, with 9 bases aligning to TRBD1. The CDR3 runs to 16 residues. The germline CDR1 and CDR2 sequences are MDHEN and SYDVKM. V lost 7 bases and J lost 3; bases outside the gene matches: 12. CDR3 nucleotides: TGTGCCAGCACGACTCAACAGGGGGCTGTAGACTATGGCTACACCTTC. It encodes CASTTQQGAVDYGYTF.

This clone was observed a handful of times. V is TRBV30 and J is TRBJ2-2, with D maybe TRBD1 (6 bases). The CDR3 contains 15 residues. V was clipped by 0 bases and J by 4 bases, with 12 bases between them. Germline CDR1 is GTSNPN and CDR2 is SVGIG (reference sequence). The CDR3 loop is CAWSVWGRGTGELFF. DNA of the CDR3: TGTGCCTGGAGTGTGTGGGGGCGAGGCACCGGGGAGCTGTTTTTT. Together with reference TRBV30 and TRBJ2-2, the CDR3 gives the full variable domain: SQTIHQWPATLVQPVGSPLSLECTVEGTSNPNLYWYRQAAGRGLQLLFYSVGIGQISSEVPQNLSASRPQDRQFILSSKKLLLSDSGFYLCAWSVWGRGTGELFFGEGSRLTVL.

This clone was found a few times. CDR3 amino acids: CASSVQGLARGGELFF. For the CDR3, the DNA is TGTGCCAGCAGCGTACAGGGACTAGCAAGAGGTGGGGAGCTGTTTTTT. The rearrangement links TRBV9 to TRBJ2-2; the match to TRBD2 covers 9 bases. The CDR3 has 16 residues. Per germline, CDR1 SGDLS and CDR2 YYNGEE. Trimming removed 1 base from V and 8 bases from J; junction bases left unmatched: 9.

The gene calls are TRBV19 and TRBJ1-2; 9 bases fit TRBD1. The CDR3 runs 13 residues. V shed 4 bases and J 7 bases; nucleotides not matched to a gene: 4. Germline lookup yields CDR1 LNHDA and CDR2 SQIVND (reference sequence). In nucleotides, the CDR3 is TGTGCCAGTAGTACCCGGACAGGGGTTGGCTACACCTTC. The encoded protein is CASSTRTGVGYTF.

V usage is TRBV18 and J usage is TRBJ1-2, with 8 bases matching TRBD1. The junction had 7 bases not matched to a gene; V was cut back by 0 bases and J by 7 bases. The CDR3 runs to 15 residues. Per the germline V gene, CDR1 is KGHSH and CDR2 is LQKENI. The CDR3 region is CASSPPGQGLGGYTF. In DNA form, the CDR3 reads TGTGCCAGCTCACCACCCGGACAGGGACTTGGTGGCTACACCTTC.

This clone turned up a few times. The chain uses TRBV19 and TRBJ2-1, with 9 positions matching TRBD1. The CDR3 spans 14 residues. Unmatched junction bases numbered 5, after V lost 4 bases and J lost 7 bases. CDR1 and CDR2 (germline): LNHDA, SQIVND (reference sequence). DNA for the CDR3: TGTGCCAGTAGTAGAGGGACAGGGATTAATGAGCAGTTCTTC. Its protein product is CASSRGTGINEQFF.

This clone was seen only a few times. CDR3 nucleotides: TGTGCCAGTACCGCACAGGGCCCAGGGACTGAAAAACTGTTTTTT. This codes for CASTAQGPGTEKLFF. The V gene is TRBV19, the J gene TRBJ1-4; possible D gene TRBD1, 6 bases. The CDR3 contains 15 residues. V lost 7 bases and J lost 7, with 19 bases in between. Germline V gene lookup returns CDR1 LNHDA and CDR2 SQIVND (reference sequence).

This clone showed up just a few times. J is TRBJ2-5 and V is TRBV7-2, with 14 bases identical to TRBD2. The V gene end was trimmed by 5 bases and the J gene end by 4 bases; junction bases not matched to a gene: 6. The CDR3 consists of 16 residues. Germline V CDR1 and CDR2: SGHTA, FQGNSA. This CDR3 reads CASSPGTSGGGETQYF. Here the CDR3 DNA reads TGTGCCAGCAGCCCGGGGACTAGCGGGGGAGGAGAGACCCAGTACTTC.

The chain uses TRBV27 and TRBJ1-2, with 8 bases matching TRBD1. Per germline, CDR1 MNHEY and CDR2 SMNVEV (reference sequence). This CDR3 spans 14 amino acids. With 5 bases clipped from V and 7 bases from J, the junction kept 9 bases outside the gene matches. The DNA for the CDR3 is TGTGCCAGCAGTCCCAGGGGGCGCTTTTCTGGCTACACCTTC. Residues: CASSPRGRFSGYTF.

There are a few counts of this clone. The chain links TRBV18 to TRBJ2-2; possible D gene TRBD2, 7 bases. The CDR3 is made up of 17 amino acids. V lost 2 bases to trimming and J lost 0 bases, with 13 bases between them. Germline V gives CDR1 KGHSH, CDR2 LQKENI. This CDR3 reads CASSPSGGTSNTGELFF. CDR3 bases: TGTGCCAGCTCACCATCGGGGGGCACCTCGAACACCGGGGAGCTGTTTTTT.

The rearrangement uses TRBV5-5 and TRBJ1-2, with D possibly matching TRBD1 (6 bases). In germline, CDR1 is SGHKS, CDR2 YYEKEE (reference sequence). V shed 0 bases and J shed 12 bases, with 9 bases lying between them. The CDR3 runs 11 residues. In DNA, the CDR3 is TGTGCCAGCAGCTTGGCGGGGGGGCACACCTTC. Encoded protein: CASSLAGGHTF.

The rearrangement uses TRBV7-2 and TRBJ2-7; 14 positions agree with TRBD2. This CDR3 region has 18 residues. V gave up 3 bases and J gave up 2 bases; unmatched junction bases: 9. Germline values: CDR1 SGHTA, CDR2 FQGNSA. CDR3 coding DNA: TGTGCCAGCAGCTTCGCCCCCGGGACTAGCGGGGGTCCCTACGAGCAGTACTTC. Its translation is CASSFAPGTSGGPYEQYF.

V gene TRBV6-6 combines with J gene TRBJ2-1, with TRBD2 identical over 8 bases. With V trimmed by 7 bases and J by 10 bases, 12 bases remained unmatched. This CDR3 is 14 amino acids long. Germline assignment: CDR1 MNHNY and CDR2 SVGAGI (reference sequence). The CDR3 loop is CASNGRGDAREQFF. In nucleotides, the CDR3 is TGTGCCAGCAACGGGCGGGGGGACGCTAGAGAGCAGTTCTTC.